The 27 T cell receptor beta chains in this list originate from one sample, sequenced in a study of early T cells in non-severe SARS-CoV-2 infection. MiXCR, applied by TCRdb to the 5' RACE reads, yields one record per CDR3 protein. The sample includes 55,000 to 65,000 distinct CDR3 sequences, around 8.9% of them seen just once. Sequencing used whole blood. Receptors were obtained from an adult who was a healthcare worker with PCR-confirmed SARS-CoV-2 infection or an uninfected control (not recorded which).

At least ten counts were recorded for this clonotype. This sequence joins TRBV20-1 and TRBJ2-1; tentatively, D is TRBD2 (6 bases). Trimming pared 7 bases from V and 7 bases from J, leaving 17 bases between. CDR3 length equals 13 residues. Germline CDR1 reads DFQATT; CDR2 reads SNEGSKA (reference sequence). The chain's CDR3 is CSGEDAAGNEQFF. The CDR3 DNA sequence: TGCAGTGGGGAGGACGCGGCGGGGAATGAGCAGTTCTTC.

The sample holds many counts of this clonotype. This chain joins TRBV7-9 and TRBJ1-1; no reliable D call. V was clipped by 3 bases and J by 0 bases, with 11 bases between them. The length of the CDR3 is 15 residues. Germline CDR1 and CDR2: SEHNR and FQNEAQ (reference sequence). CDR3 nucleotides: TGTGCCAGCAGCTTCGCCACAGTCATGAACACTGAAGCTTTCTTT. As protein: CASSFATVMNTEAFF.

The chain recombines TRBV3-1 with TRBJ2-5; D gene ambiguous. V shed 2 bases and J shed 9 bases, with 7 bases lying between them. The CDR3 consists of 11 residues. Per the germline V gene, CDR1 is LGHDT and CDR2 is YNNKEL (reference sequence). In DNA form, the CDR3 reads TGTGCCAGCAGCCAACGCTGGGCCCAGTACTTC. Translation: CASSQRWAQYF.

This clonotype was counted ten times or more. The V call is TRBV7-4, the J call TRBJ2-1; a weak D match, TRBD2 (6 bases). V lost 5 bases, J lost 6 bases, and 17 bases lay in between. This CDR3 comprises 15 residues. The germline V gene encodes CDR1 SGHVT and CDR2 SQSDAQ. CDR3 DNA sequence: TGTGCCAGCAGCCCCCGGGACCAGGAGGGCAATGAGCAGTTCTTC. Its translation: CASSPRDQEGNEQFF.

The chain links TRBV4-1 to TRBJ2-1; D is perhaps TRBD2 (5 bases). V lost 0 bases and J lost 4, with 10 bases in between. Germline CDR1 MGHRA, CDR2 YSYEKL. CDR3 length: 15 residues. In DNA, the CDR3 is TGCGCCAGCAGCCAAGATCCCGGCGGGTACAATGAGCAGTTCTTC. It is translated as CASSQDPGGYNEQFF.

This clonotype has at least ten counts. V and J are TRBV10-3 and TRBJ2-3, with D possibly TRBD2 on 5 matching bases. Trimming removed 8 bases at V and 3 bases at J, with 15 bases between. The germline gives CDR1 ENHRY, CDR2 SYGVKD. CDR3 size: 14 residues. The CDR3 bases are TGTGCCATCGCGATCAGAGGAGGTACAGATACGCAGTATTTT. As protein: CAIAIRGGTDTQYF.

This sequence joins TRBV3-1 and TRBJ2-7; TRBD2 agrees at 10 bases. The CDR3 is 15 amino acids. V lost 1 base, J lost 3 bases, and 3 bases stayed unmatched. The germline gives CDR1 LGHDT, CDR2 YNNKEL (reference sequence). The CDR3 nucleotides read TGTGCCAGCAGCCAAGGGACTAGCGGCCGCTACGAGCAGTACTTC. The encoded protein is CASSQGTSGRYEQYF.

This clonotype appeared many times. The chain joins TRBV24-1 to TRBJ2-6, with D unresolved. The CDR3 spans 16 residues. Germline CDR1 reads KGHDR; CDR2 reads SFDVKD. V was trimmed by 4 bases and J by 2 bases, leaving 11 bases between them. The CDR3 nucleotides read TGTGCCACCAGTGAAGGTGGGATTCCTGGGGCCAACGTCCTGACTTTC. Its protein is CATSEGGIPGANVLTF.

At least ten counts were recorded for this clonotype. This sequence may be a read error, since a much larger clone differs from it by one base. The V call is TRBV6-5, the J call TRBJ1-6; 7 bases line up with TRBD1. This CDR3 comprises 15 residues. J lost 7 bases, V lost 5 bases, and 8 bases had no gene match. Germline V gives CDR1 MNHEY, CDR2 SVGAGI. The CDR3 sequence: CASSKFNRGNSPLHF. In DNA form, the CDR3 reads TGTGCCAGCAGTAAATTCAACAGGGGAAATTCACCCCTCCACTTT.

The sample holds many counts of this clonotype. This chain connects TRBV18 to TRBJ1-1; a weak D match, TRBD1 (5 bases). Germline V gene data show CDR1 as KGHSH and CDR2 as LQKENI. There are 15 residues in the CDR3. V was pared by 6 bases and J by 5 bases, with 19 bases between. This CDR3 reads CASSLIGEIETEAFF. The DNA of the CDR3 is TGTGCCAGCTCCCTCATAGGGGAGATAGAGACTGAAGCTTTCTTT.

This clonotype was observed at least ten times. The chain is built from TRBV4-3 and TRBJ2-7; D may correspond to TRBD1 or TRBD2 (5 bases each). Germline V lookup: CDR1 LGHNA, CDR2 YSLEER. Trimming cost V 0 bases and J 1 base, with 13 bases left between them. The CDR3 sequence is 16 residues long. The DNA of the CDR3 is TGCGCCAGCAGCCAAGATTGGCCAGGGAGTTCCTACGAGCAGTACTTC. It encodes CASSQDWPGSSYEQYF.

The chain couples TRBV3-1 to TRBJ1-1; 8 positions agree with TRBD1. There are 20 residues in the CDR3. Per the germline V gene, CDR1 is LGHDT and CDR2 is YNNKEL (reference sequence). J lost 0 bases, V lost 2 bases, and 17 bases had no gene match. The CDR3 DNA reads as TGTGCCAGCAGCCAACTTTTTAGTGGACAGGGACTGTCGGTGAACACTGAAGCTTTCTTT. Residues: CASSQLFSGQGLSVNTEAFF.

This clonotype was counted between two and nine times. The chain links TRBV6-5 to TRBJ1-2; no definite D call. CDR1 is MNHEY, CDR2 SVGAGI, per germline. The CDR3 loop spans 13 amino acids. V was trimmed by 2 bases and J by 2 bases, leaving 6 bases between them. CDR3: CASSYGVNYGYTF. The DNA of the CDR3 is TGTGCCAGCAGTTACGGCGTAAACTATGGCTACACCTTC.

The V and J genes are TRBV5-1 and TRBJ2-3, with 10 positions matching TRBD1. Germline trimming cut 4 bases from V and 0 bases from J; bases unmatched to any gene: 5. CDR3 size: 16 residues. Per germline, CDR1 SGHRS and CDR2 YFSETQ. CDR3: CASSTGQGGSTDTQYF. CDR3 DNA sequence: TGCGCCAGCAGCACCGGACAGGGGGGCAGCACAGATACGCAGTATTTT.

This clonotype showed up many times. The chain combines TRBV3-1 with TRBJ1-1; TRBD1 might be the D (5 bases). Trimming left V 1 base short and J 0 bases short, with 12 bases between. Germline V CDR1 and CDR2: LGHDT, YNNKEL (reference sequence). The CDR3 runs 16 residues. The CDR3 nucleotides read TGTGCCAGCAGCCAAGCGAAGGGGCGGATGAACACTGAAGCTTTCTTT. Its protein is CASSQAKGRMNTEAFF.

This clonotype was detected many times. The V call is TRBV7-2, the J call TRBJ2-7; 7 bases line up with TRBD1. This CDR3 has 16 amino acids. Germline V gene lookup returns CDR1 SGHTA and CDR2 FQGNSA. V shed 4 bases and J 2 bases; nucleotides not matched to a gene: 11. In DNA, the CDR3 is TGTGCCAGCAGCTCAGATGCCGGGACAGTAACCTACGAGCAGTACTTC. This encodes CASSSDAGTVTYEQYF.

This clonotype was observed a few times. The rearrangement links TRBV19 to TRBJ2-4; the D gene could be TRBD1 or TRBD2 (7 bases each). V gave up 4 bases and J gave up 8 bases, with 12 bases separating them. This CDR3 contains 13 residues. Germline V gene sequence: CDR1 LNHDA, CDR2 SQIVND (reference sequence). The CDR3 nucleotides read TGTGCCAGTAGTACATCAGGGGGGGACATTCAGTACTTC. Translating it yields CASSTSGGDIQYF.

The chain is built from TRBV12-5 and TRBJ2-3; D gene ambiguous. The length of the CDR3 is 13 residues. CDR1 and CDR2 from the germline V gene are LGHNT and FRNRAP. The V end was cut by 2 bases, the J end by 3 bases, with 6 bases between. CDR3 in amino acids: CASGLQGTDTQYF. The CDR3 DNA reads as TGTGCTAGTGGTTTGCAAGGGACAGATACGCAGTATTTT.

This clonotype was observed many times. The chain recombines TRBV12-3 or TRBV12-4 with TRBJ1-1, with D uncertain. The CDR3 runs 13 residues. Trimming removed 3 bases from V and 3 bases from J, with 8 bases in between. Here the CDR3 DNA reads TGTGCCAGCAGTTTTTGGGGTGACACTGAAGCTTTCTTT. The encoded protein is CASSFWGDTEAFF.

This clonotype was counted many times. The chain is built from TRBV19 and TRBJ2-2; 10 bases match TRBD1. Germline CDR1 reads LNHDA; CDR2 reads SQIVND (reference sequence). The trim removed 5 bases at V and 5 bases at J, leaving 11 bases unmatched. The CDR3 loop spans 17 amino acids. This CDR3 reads CASSPIAGQGRTGELFF. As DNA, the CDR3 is TGTGCCAGTAGTCCGATCGCGGGACAGGGGAGAACCGGGGAGCTGTTTTTT.

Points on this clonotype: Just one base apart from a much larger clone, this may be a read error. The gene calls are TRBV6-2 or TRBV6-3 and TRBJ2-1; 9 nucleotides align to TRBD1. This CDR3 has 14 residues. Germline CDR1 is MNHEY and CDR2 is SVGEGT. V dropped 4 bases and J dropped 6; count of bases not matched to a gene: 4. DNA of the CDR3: TGTGCCAGCAGTTCCCAGACAGGGGGCAATGAGCAGTTCTTC. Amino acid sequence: CASSSQTGGNEQFF.

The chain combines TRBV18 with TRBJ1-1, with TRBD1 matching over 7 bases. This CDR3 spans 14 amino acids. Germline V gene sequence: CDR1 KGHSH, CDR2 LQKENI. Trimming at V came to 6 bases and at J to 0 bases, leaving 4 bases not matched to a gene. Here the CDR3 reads CASSQGGMNTEAFF. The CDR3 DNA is TGTGCCAGCTCCCAAGGGGGCATGAACACTGAAGCTTTCTTT.

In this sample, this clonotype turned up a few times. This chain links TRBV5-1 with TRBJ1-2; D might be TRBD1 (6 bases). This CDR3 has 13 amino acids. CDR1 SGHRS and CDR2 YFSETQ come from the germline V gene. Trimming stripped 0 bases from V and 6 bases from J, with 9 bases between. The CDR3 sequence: CASSLEQGDGYTF. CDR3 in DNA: TGCGCCAGCAGCTTGGAACAGGGTGATGGCTACACCTTC.

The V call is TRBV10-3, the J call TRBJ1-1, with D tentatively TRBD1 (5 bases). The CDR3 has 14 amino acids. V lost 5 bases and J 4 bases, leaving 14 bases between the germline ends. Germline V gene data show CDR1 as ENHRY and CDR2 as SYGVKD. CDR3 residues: CAISTLGPGTEAFF. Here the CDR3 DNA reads TGTGCCATCAGTACCCTGGGGCCGGGCACTGAAGCTTTCTTT.

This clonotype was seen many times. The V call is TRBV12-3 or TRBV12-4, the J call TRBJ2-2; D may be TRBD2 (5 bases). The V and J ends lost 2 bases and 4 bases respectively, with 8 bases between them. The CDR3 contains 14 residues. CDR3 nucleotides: TGTGCCAGCAGTTTACGGGGAACCACCGGGGAGCTGTTTTTT. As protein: CASSLRGTTGELFF.

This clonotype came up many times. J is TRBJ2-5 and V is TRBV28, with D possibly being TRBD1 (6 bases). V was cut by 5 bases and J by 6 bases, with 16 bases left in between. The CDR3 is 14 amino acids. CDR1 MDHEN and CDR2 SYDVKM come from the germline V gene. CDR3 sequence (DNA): TGTGCCAGCAGTCCAGAACAGGGATTACAGACCCAGTACTTC. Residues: CASSPEQGLQTQYF.

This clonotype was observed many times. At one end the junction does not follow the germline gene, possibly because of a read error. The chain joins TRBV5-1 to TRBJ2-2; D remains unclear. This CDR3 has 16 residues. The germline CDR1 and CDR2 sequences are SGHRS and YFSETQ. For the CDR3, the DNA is TGCGCCAGCAGCTTAGGGCACCAAAAGAACATCGGGGAGCTGTTTTTT. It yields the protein CASSLGHQKNIGELFF.